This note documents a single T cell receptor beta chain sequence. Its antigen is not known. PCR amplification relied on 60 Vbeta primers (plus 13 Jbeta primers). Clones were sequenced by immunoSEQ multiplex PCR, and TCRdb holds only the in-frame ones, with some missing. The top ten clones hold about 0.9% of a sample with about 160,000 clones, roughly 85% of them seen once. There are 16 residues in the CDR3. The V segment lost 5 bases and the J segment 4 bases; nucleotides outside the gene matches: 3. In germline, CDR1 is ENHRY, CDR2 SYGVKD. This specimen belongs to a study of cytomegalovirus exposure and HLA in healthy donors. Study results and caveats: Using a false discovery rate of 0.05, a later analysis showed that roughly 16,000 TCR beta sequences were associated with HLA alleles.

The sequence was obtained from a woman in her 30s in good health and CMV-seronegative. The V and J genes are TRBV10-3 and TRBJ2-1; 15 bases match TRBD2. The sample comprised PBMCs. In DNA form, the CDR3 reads TGTGCCATCAGTACCGGGACTAGCGGGAGGTACAATGAGCAGTTCTTC. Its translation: CAISTGTSGRYNEQFF.